Listed below are T cell receptor beta chains from one sample, sequenced in a study of beta chain features in type 1 diabetes. Sequencing used immunoSEQ multiplex PCR; TCRdb keeps in-frame clones, though not all of them. Here the sample spans 25,000 to 30,000 clones, about 61% being singletons. Sequencing was done on a sample of Tregs from blood. The receptors derive from a woman aged 30 to 39 with type 1 diabetes. Each CDR3 is given with its conserved first and last residue. The order of the fields is CDR3 protein, CDR3 DNA, J gene, clone size, V gene, D gene. D genes are given only for firm matches. Some rows mark clone size as missing; the rest say once, few, many or name a class of expanded clone.

CDR3aa: CASSAGGGGYNEQFF; CDR3nt: TGTGCCAGCAGCGCTGGGGGAGGAGGTTACAATGAGCAGTTCTTC; j_gene: TRBJ2-1; abundance: few; v_gene: TRBV9; d_gene: .
CDR3aa: CASSSGTPNYEQYF; CDR3nt: TGTGCCAGCAGTTCCGGGACACCAAACTACGAGCAGTACTTC; j_gene: TRBJ2-7; abundance: .; v_gene: TRBV28; d_gene: .
CDR3aa: CASRAGRYNEQFF; CDR3nt: TGTGCCAGCAGGGCGGGCCGGTACAATGAGCAGTTCTTC; j_gene: TRBJ2-1; abundance: .; v_gene: TRBV2; d_gene: .
CDR3aa: CASSLDFAGELFF; CDR3nt: TGTGCCAGCAGCTTAGACTTTGCCGGGGAGCTGTTTTTT; j_gene: TRBJ2-2; abundance: .; v_gene: TRBV7-9; d_gene: .
CDR3aa: CASSLSGQQPQHF; CDR3nt: TGTGCCAGCAGCTTATCGGGACAGCAGCCCCAGCATTTT; j_gene: TRBJ1-5; abundance: .; v_gene: TRBV7-9; d_gene: TRBD1
CDR3aa: CASSQVRTSAQRDRNEQFF; CDR3nt: TGTGCCAGCAGCCAAGTCCGGACTAGCGCTCAAAGGGATCGGAATGAGCAGTTCTTC; j_gene: TRBJ2-1; abundance: .; v_gene: TRBV4-2; d_gene: TRBD2
CDR3aa: CASSFTGQRGEKLFF; CDR3nt: TGTGCCAGCAGCTTTACGGGACAGCGGGGGGAAAAACTGTTTTTT; j_gene: TRBJ1-4; abundance: .; v_gene: TRBV7-2; d_gene: TRBD1
CDR3aa: CASSVEAGATYEQYF; CDR3nt: TGTGCCAGCAGCGTAGAGGCGGGGGCAACCTACGAGCAGTACTTC; j_gene: TRBJ2-7; abundance: .; v_gene: TRBV9; d_gene: .
CDR3aa: CASSPFALAGGKLNEQFF; CDR3nt: TGTGCCAGCTCACCATTCGCACTAGCGGGAGGGAAATTAAATGAGCAGTTCTTC; j_gene: TRBJ2-1; abundance: .; v_gene: TRBV18; d_gene: TRBD2
CDR3aa: CASSRGQGTGNTIYF; CDR3nt: TGTGCCAGCTCTCGAGGACAGGGTACTGGAAACACCATATATTTT; j_gene: TRBJ1-3; abundance: few; v_gene: TRBV2; d_gene: TRBD1
CDR3aa: CASSLGSGQVVTFF; CDR3nt: TGTGCCAGCAGCTTAGGTTCTGGGCAGGTTGTAACTTTCTTT; j_gene: TRBJ1-1; abundance: .; v_gene: TRBV7-8; d_gene: .
CDR3aa: CASSPRGGSNQPQHF; CDR3nt: TGTGCCAGCAGTCCTCGAGGTGGGAGCAATCAGCCCCAGCATTTT; j_gene: TRBJ1-5; abundance: .; v_gene: TRBV6-5; d_gene: .